The T cell receptor beta chain described here comes from a study of breast tumors, draining lymph nodes, adjacent tissues. Findings and limits, study-wide: Data only fit, rather than demonstrated, lymph node origin of most tumor T cells.

This clonotype rates as medium-sized. Antigen specificity is unknown. TCRdb reprocessed the multiplex PCR reads with MiXCR, giving one entry per CDR3 protein. The top ten clones hold about 13% of a sample with about 21,000 distinct CDR3 sequences, roughly 55% of them seen once. Sequencing was done on a sample of breast tumor tissue. This clonotype originated in a female donor with breast cancer. Some clones in this sample may be carry-over from other donors' samples.

The CDR3 nucleotides read TGTGCCAGCAGCGTCTCCATCCGACAGGGCTCTGGAAACACCATATATTTT. Translation gives CASSVSIRQGSGNTIYF. This chain uses TRBV9 with TRBJ1-3, with 7 nucleotides matching TRBD1. Germline CDR1 SGDLS, CDR2 YYNGEE. This CDR3 contains 17 residues. V shed 2 bases, J shed 0 bases, and the junction held 8 bases outside the gene matches.